Following are 7 T cell receptor beta chains from one sample sequenced in a study of CD8 T cells in Susac syndrome. Roughly 0.45 to 1 ug RNA was reverse transcribed with random hexamers. One entry per CDR3 protein, called by TCRdb with MiXCR from the immunoSEQ multiplex PCR reads. Counted here are about 200,000 distinct CDR3 sequences, approximately 95% occurring once; the ten biggest clones make up about 0.095%. Input material: CD4+ T cells from PBMCs. These receptors originate from a human donor in good health.

The chain has TRBV7-2 and TRBJ2-1; D ambiguous. Trimming took 4 bases from V and 2 from J, leaving 12 bases between them. The CDR3 runs 15 residues. The germline gives CDR1 SGHTA, CDR2 FQGNSA. In DNA, the CDR3 is TGTGCCAGCAGCTCCGCAGGCGAAACCTACAATGAGCAGTTCTTC. Protein sequence: CASSSAGETYNEQFF.

The chain recombines TRBV30 with TRBJ2-5, with D unresolved. Looked up from germline, CDR1 is GTSNPN and CDR2 is SVGIG (reference sequence). V lost 1 base and J lost 5, with 5 bases in between. The CDR3 totals 11 residues. For the CDR3, the DNA is TGTGCCTGGAGTGCCGGGGAGACCCAGTACTTC. Amino acid sequence: CAWSAGETQYF.

The chain carries TRBV25-1 and TRBJ1-5; TRBD1 matches at 9 bases. The CDR3 runs to 15 residues. V was pared by 3 bases and J by 2 bases, with 2 bases of the junction left unmatched. Germline-derived CDR1 and CDR2 are MGHDK and SYGVNS. CDR3 in amino acids: CASSDGTGRNQPQHF. The CDR3 DNA follows: TGTGCCAGCAGTGATGGGACAGGGCGCAATCAGCCCCAGCATTTT.

The chain employs TRBV5-4 and TRBJ2-3; 7 positions match TRBD2. Germline lookup yields CDR1 SGHNT and CDR2 YYREEE (reference sequence). The CDR3 has 17 amino acids. J was trimmed by 0 bases and V by 1 base; bases with no gene match: 8. As DNA, the CDR3 is TGTGCCAGCAGCTTGACCCCGGGGAGGGGTAGCACAGATACGCAGTATTTT. Its protein is CASSLTPGRGSTDTQYF. The full variable domain, in which reference TRBV5-4 and TRBJ2-3 provide the parts outside the CDR3, is ETGVTQSPTHLIKTRGQQVTLRCSSQSGHNTVSWYQQALGQGPQFIFQYYREEENGRGNFPPRFSGLQFPNYSSELNVNALELDDSALYLCASSLTPGRGSTDTQYFGPGTRLTVL.

The rearrangement joins TRBV20-1 to TRBJ2-5, with 7 bases fitting TRBD2. CDR1 and CDR2 from the germline V gene are DFQATT and SNEGSKA (reference sequence). The CDR3 has 13 residues. The trim removed 5 bases at V and 2 bases at J, leaving 5 bases unmatched. CDR3 sequence (DNA): TGCAGTGCTGGGGGGGAGCGACAAGAGACCCAGTACTTC. Its translation is CSAGGERQETQYF.

The J gene is TRBJ2-5, the V gene TRBV3-1, with a tentative D call TRBD1 (5 bases). The CDR3 runs to 14 residues. Germline loops: CDR1 LGHDT, CDR2 YNNKEL (reference sequence). Trimming removed 6 bases at V and 5 bases at J, with 16 bases between. Written as DNA, the CDR3 is TGTGCCAGCAGTCTGACCCCGGCAGGGGAGACCCAGTACTTC. Translated: CASSLTPAGETQYF.

The chain combines TRBV3-1 with TRBJ2-7; a weak D match, TRBD2 (5 bases). The CDR3 contains 13 residues. Trimming pared 0 bases from V and 5 bases from J, leaving 8 bases between. Germline assignment: CDR1 LGHDT and CDR2 YNNKEL (reference sequence). CDR3 loop: CASSQDRGDEQYV. CDR3 bases: TGTGCCAGCAGCCAAGATCGGGGAGACGAGCAGTACGTC.